The source of this T cell receptor (beta chain) is a study of post-analysis software for immune sequencing data. About the research overall: Included among the disease courses, which were recorded for the cohort, were relapsing-remitting, secondary progressive and progressive-relapsing multiple sclerosis. Broader study findings: Higher frequency in patients than in controls was seen for a handful of TRBV segments, with TRBV5-6, TRBV5-1 and TRBV20-1 among them. Batch-mates among the samples co-clustered strongly by F measure. Those with multiple sclerosis, the patient group, showed significantly lower normalized Chao1 diversity than controls.

Looked up from germline, CDR1 is LGHDT and CDR2 is YNNKEL (reference sequence). This CDR3 spans 13 amino acids. Unmatched junction bases numbered 5, after V lost 3 bases and J lost 8 bases. Unique molecular identifiers featured in each of the TCR beta cDNA libraries. T cells, 1 to 10 million of them, yielded some 540,000 cDNA molecules. MiXCR, run by TCRdb on the PCR reads, gives a single entry per CDR3 protein. Altogether fewer than 850,000 distinct CDR3 sequences are present, 25% to 30% being singletons, with the ten largest covering roughly 0.57%. A remark on this clonotype: What it recognizes is unknown.

Specimen: blood. The clonotype comes from a girl aged 5-17 years with multiple sclerosis. The chain recombines TRBV3-1 with TRBJ1-2; TRBD1 aligns across 8 bases. The CDR3 reads CASSHRTGYGYTF. The CDR3, as DNA: TGTGCCAGCAGCCACCGGACAGGGTACGGCTACACCTTC.